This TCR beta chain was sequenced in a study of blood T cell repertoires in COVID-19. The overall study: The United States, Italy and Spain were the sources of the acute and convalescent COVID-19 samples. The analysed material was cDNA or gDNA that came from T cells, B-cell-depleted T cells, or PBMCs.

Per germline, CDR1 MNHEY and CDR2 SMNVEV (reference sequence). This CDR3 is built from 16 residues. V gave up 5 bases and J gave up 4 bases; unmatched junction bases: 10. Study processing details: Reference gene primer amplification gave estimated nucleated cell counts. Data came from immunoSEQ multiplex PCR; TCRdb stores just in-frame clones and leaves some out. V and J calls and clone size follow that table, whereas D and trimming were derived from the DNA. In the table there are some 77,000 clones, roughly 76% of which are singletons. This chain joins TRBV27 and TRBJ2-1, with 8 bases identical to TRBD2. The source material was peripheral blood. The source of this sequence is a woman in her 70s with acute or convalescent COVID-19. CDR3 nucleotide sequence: TGTGCCAGCAGTCTACAAGCGGGAGTCGGTTACAATGAGCAGTTCTTC. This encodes CASSLQAGVGYNEQFF.